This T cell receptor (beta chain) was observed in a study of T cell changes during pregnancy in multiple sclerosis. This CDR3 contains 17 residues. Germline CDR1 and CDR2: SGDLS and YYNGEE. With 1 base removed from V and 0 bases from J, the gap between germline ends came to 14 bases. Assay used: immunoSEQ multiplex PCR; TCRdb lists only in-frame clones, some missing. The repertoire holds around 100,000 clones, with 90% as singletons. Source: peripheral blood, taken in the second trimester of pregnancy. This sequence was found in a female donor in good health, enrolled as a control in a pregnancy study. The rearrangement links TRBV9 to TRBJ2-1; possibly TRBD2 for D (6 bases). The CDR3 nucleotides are TGTGCCAGCAGCGTAAATCGGGACTTGGACTCCTACAATGAGCAGTTCTTC. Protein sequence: CASSVNRDLDSYNEQFF.